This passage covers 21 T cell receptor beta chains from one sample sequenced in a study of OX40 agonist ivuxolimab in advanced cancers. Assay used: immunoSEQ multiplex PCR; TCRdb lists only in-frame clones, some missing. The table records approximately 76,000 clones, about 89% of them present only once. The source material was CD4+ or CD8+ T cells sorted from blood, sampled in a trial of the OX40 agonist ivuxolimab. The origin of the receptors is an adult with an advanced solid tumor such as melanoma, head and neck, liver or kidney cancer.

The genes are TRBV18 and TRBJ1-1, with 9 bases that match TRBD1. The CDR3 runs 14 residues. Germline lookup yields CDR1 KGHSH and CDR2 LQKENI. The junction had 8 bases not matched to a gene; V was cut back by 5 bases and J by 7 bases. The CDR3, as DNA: TGTGCCAGCTCAAAGGCTGACAGGGGGAATGAAGCTTTCTTT. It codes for CASSKADRGNEAFF.

CDR3 coding DNA: TGTGCCAGCAGCCCAGCGGTTGGGGAGCAGTACTTC. It specifies CASSPAVGEQYF. The chain uses TRBV7-8 and TRBJ2-7; maybe TRBD2 (5 bases). V lost 5 bases to trimming and J lost 7 bases, with 12 bases between them. The length of the CDR3 is 12 residues. Germline-derived CDR1 and CDR2 are SGHVS and FQNEAQ.

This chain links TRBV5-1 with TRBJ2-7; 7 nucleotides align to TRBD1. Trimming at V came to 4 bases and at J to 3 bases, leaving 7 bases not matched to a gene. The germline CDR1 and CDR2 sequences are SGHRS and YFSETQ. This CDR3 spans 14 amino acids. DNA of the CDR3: TGCGCCAGCAGCAATTACGACAGGGACTACGAGCAGTACTTC. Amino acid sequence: CASSNYDRDYEQYF.

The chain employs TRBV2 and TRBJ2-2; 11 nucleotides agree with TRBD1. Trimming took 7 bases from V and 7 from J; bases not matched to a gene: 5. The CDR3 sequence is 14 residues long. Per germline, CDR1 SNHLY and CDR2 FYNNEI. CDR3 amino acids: CASIGQGANGELFF. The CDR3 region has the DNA TGTGCCAGCATCGGACAGGGGGCTAACGGGGAGCTGTTTTTT.

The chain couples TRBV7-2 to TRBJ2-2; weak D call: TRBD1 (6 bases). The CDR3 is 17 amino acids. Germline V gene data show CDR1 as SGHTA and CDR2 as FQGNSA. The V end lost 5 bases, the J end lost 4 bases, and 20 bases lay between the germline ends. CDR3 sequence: CASSLGQTSITTGELFF. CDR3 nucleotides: TGTGCCAGCAGCCTCGGACAGACATCAATTACCACCGGGGAGCTGTTTTTT.

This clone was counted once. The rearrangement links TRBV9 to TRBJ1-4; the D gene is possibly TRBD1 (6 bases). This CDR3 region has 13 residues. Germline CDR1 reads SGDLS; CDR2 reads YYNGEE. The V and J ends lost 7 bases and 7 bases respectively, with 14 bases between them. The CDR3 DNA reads TGTGCCAGCGCGAGGGGGGCTGGTGAAAAACTGTTTTTT. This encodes CASARGAGEKLFF. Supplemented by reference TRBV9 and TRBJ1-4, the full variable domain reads DSGVTQTPKHLITATGQRVTLRCSPRSGDLSVYWYQQSLDQGLQFLIQYYNGEERAKGNILERFSAQQFPDLHSELNLSSLELGDSALYFCASARGAGEKLFFGSGTQLSVL.

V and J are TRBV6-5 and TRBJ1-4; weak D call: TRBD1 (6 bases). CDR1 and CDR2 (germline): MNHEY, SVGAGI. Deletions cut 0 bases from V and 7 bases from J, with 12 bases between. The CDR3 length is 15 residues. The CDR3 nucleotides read TGTGCCAGCAGTTACTCTGGGGGCCCAGGTGAAAAACTGTTTTTT. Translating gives CASSYSGGPGEKLFF.

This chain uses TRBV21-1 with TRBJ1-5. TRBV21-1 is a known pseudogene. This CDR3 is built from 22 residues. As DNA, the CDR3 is TGTGCCAGCAGCAAAGCGCGGGTACGGGGCATGTTAGGTCCTATGTGCAATCAGCCCCAGCATTTT. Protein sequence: CASSKARVRGMLGPMCNQPQHF.

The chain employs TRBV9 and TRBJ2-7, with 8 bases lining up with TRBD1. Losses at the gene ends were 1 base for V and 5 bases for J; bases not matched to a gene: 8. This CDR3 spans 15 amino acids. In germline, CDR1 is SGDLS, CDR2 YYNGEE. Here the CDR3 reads CASSVSSDRVNEQYF. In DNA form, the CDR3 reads TGTGCCAGCAGCGTAAGTTCGGACAGGGTCAACGAGCAGTACTTC.

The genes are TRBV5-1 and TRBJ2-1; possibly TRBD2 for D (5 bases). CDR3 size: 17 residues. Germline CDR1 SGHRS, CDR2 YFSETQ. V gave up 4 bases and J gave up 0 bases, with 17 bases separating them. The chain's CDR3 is CASSRADQLSSYNEQFF. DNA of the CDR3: TGCGCCAGCAGCAGAGCGGATCAACTGAGCTCCTACAATGAGCAGTTCTTC.

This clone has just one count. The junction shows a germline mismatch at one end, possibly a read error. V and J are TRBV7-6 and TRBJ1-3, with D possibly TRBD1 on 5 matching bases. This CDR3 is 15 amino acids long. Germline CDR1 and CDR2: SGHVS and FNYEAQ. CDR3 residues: CASSEQGPPGDTIYF. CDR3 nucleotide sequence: TGTGCCAGCAGCGAGCAGGGACCCCCTGGAGACACCATATATTTT. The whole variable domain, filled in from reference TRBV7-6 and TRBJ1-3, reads GAGVSQSPRYKVTKRGQDVALRCDPISGHVSLYWYRQALGQGPEFLTYFNYEAQQDKSGLPNDRFSAERPEGSISTLTIQRTEQRDSAMYRCASSEQGPPGDTIYFGEGSWLTVV.

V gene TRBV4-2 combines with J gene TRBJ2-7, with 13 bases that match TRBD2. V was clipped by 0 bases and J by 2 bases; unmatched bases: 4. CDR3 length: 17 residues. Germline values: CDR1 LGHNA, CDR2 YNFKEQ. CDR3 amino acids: CASSQEGLAGLPYEQYF. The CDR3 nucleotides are TGTGCCAGCAGCCAAGAGGGACTAGCGGGGCTACCCTACGAGCAGTACTTC.

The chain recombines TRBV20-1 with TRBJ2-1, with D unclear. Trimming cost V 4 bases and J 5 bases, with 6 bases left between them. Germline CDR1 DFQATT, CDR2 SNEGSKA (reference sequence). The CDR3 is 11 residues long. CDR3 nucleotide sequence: TGCAGTGCTAAGGTAAACAATGAGCAGTTCTTC. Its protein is CSAKVNNEQFF.

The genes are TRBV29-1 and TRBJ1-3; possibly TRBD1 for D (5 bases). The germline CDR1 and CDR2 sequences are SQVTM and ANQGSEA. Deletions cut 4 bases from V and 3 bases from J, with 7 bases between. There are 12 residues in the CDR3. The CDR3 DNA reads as TGCAGCGTTGTTAGGGGTGGAAACACCATATATTTT. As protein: CSVVRGGNTIYF.

This CDR3 is CAWIPGGREQFF. In DNA, the CDR3 is TGTGCCTGGATTCCCGGGGGACGTGAGCAGTTCTTC. The chain is built from TRBV30 and TRBJ2-1; tentatively, D is TRBD2 (6 bases). The CDR3 extends over 12 amino acids. CDR1 is GTSNPN, CDR2 SVGIG, per germline (reference sequence). Trimming cost V 4 bases and J 9 bases, with 13 bases left between them.

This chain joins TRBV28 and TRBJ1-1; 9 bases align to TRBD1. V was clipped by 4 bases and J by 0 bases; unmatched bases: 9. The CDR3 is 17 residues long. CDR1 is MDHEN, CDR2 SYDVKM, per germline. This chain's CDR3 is CASSSPGTGNMNTEAFF. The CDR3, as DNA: TGTGCCAGCAGTTCACCCGGGACAGGGAACATGAACACTGAAGCTTTCTTT.

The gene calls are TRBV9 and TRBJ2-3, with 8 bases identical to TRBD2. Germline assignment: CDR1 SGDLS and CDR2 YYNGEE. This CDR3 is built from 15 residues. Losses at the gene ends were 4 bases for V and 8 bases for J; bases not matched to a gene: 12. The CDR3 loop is CASSRGKRELATQYF. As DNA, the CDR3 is TGTGCCAGCAGCCGTGGGAAGCGGGAGTTGGCTACGCAGTATTTT.

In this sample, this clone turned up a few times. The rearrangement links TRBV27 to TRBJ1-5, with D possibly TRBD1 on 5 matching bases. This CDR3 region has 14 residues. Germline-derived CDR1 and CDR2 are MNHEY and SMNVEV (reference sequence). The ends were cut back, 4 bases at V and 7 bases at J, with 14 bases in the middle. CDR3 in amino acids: CASSWTGGAQPQHF. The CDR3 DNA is TGTGCCAGCAGTTGGACTGGTGGGGCGCAGCCCCAGCATTTT.

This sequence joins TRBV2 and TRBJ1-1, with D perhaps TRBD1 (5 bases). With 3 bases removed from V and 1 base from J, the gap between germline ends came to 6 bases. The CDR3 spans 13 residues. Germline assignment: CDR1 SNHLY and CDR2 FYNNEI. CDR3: CASSDRENTEAFF. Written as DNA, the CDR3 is TGTGCCAGCAGTGACAGGGAGAACACTGAAGCTTTCTTT.

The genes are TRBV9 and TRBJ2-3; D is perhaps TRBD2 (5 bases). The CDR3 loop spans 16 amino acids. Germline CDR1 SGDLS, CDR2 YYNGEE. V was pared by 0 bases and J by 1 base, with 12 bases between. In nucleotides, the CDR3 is TGTGCCAGCAGCGTAGTTTACCCCGGGGGCACAGATACGCAGTATTTT. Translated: CASSVVYPGGTDTQYF.

As DNA, the CDR3 is TGTGCCAGCAGTTACTTTCCCTCACGCGACTATGGCTACACCTTC. This gives the protein CASSYFPSRDYGYTF. The rearrangement links TRBV6-5 to TRBJ1-2; D not resolved. Germline V lookup: CDR1 MNHEY, CDR2 SVGAGI. The CDR3 runs 15 residues. V lost 1 base, J lost 3 bases, and 12 bases lay in between.